This paragraph reports one TCR beta chain. Its antigen is as yet unknown. This sample is part of a study of T cell responses to AZD1222 COVID-19 vaccine. Profiled with immunoSEQ multiplex PCR; TCRdb holds only in-frame clones, not every one. The sample gives some 140,000 clones, around nine tenths of which show up once; about 20% is in the top ten. V shed 3 bases and J 1 base; nucleotides not matched to a gene: 5. This CDR3 has 15 residues. CDR1 and CDR2 from the germline V gene are LNHDA and SQIVND (reference sequence). Study observations and caveats: Donors skewed white British and female; clonal diversity was possibly underestimated.

The sequence derives from an adult in good health. This chain uses TRBV19 with TRBJ1-1; TRBD1 aligns across 7 bases. Sequences were derived from peripheral blood, sampled on day 0 of AZD1222 vaccination. CDR3 coding DNA: TGTGCCAGTAGTATTGACAGGGCTGAGAACACTGAAGCTTTCTTT. It translates to CASSIDRAENTEAFF.